Listed here are 9 T cell receptor beta chains from one sample, sequenced in a study of T cells in Graves' hyperthyroidism and ophthalmopathy. What was amplified from RNA transcripts were TCR beta CDR3 regions. The HTBI primer set was used in a first-round RT-PCR of the TCR CDR3. TCRdb re-analysed the multiplex PCR reads in MiXCR, keeping a single row per CDR3 protein. Counted here are approximately 740,000 distinct CDR3 sequences, 14% occurring once; the ten biggest clones make up roughly 10%. The sequencing sample was made of blood. These TCRs come from a woman younger than 30 with Graves' hyperthyroidism.

On this clonotype itself: The junction departs from germline at one end; a sequencing error may be responsible. The gene calls are TRBV7-2 and TRBJ2-5, with a weak D call TRBD1 (6 bases). The CDR3 totals 14 residues. CDR1 is SGHTA, CDR2 FQGNSA, per germline. CDR3 nucleotides: TGCGCCAGCAGCCATAGGGCAGGGGTAGAGACCCAGTACTTC. It translates to CASSHRAGVETQYF.

This clonotype was recorded a few times. The V gene is TRBV27, the J gene TRBJ2-6; no firm D call. This CDR3 contains 14 residues. The germline V gene encodes CDR1 MNHEY and CDR2 SMNVEV (reference sequence). Trimming took off 6 bases at V and 0 bases at J, with 6 bases between the two ends. This CDR3 reads CASRGYSGANVLTF. The CDR3 DNA reads TGTGCCAGCAGGGGATACTCTGGGGCCAACGTCCTGACTTTC.

In its sample, this clonotype was seen a few times. The chain links TRBV27 to TRBJ2-7, with 14 bases fitting TRBD2. The germline V gene has CDR1 MNHEY and CDR2 SMNVEV (reference sequence). The ends lost 5 bases at V and 5 bases at J; junction bases unmatched: 23. CDR3 length: 21 residues. The CDR3 sequence is CASSDLFVFGGLAGVMNEQYF. The CDR3 DNA reads as TGTGCCAGCAGTGATTTGTTCGTTTTTGGGGGACTAGCGGGAGTTATGAACGAGCAGTACTTC.

In its sample, this clonotype was seen a few times. The V and J genes are TRBV4-1 and TRBJ1-4, with D perhaps matching TRBD1 (5 bases). CDR1 MGHRA and CDR2 YSYEKL come from the germline V gene. The length of the CDR3 is 15 residues. Trimming stripped 4 bases from V and 5 bases from J, with 14 bases between. CDR3 sequence (DNA): TGCGCCAGCAGCCCCGGGGGAGGGCTAAATGAAAAACTGTTTTTT. This encodes CASSPGGGLNEKLFF.

J is TRBJ2-1 and V is TRBV29-1, with 10 bases aligning to TRBD1. The CDR3 length is 13 residues. The junction had 2 bases not matched to a gene; V was cut back by 6 bases and J by 3 bases. CDR1 is SQVTM and CDR2 is ANQGSEA in the germline V gene. The CDR3 sequence: CSVRTGGYNEQFF. The CDR3 region has the DNA TGCAGCGTGCGGACAGGGGGCTACAATGAGCAGTTCTTC.

This clonotype was seen repeatedly, ten times or more. This sequence joins TRBV6-2 or TRBV6-3 and TRBJ2-7; D unresolved. This CDR3 comprises 15 residues. Deletions cut 0 bases from V and 2 bases from J, with 11 bases between. Germline V gives CDR1 MNHEY, CDR2 SVGEGT. DNA for the CDR3: TGTGCCAGCAGTTACTCGAAATGGAGTCCCTACGAGCAGTACTTC. Translated: CASSYSKWSPYEQYF.

This clonotype was detected ten times or more. The CDR3 reads CASSPGGNQPQHF. The CDR3 DNA is TGTGCCAGCAGCCCCGGGGGCAATCAGCCCCAGCATTTT. The chain is built from TRBV12-3 or TRBV12-4 and TRBJ1-5, with D unresolved. This CDR3 is built from 13 residues. Deletions cut 6 bases from V and 2 bases from J, with 8 bases between.

This clonotype was counted a few times. The gene calls are TRBV12-3 or TRBV12-4 and TRBJ2-5; 7 nucleotides align to TRBD2. The CDR3 covers 15 residues. V was pared by 2 bases and J by 8 bases, with 11 bases of the junction left unmatched. The CDR3 sequence is CASSLTSGDGHTQYF. DNA for the CDR3: TGTGCCAGCAGTTTAACAAGCGGGGATGGTCATACCCAGTACTTC.

The V and J genes are TRBV20-1 and TRBJ2-1, with 9 bases that match TRBD2. Germline values: CDR1 DFQATT, CDR2 SNEGSKA (reference sequence). J lost 1 base, V lost 0 bases, and 7 bases had no gene match. This CDR3 region has 17 residues. The CDR3 DNA reads TGCAGTGCTAGAGATGCAAGCGGGAGGAGGTCCTACAATGAGCAGTTCTTC. Encoded protein: CSARDASGRRSYNEQFF.